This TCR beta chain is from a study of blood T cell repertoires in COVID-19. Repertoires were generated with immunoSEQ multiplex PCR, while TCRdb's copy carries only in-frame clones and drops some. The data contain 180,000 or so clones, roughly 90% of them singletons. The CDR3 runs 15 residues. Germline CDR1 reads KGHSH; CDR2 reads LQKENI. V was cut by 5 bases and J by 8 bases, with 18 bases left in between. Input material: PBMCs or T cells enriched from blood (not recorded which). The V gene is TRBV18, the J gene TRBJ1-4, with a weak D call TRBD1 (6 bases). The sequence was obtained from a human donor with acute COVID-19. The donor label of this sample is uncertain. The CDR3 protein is CASSARGAREEKLFF. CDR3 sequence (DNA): TGTGCCAGCTCAGCTCGGGGGGCTCGTGAAGAAAAACTGTTTTTT.